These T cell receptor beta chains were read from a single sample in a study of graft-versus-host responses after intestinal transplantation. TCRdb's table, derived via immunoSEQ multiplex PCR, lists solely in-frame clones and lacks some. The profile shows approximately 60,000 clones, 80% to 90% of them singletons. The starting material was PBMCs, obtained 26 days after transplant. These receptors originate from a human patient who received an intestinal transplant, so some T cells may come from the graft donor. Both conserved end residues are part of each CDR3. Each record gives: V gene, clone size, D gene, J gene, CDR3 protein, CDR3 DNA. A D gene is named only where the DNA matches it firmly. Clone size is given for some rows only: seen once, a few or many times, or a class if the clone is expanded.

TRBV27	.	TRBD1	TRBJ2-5	CASSGQGSETQYF	TGTGCCAGCAGCGGACAGGGGAGTGAGACCCAGTACTTC
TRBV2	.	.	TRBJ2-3	CASSPAGGKADTQYF	TGTGCCAGCAGCCCTGCCGGGGGTAAGGCAGATACGCAGTATTTT
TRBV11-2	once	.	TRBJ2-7	CASSHSYEQYF	TGTGCCAGCAGCCATTCCTACGAGCAGTACTTC
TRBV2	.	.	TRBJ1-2	CASASPTQALYGYTF	TGTGCCAGCGCCAGCCCAACACAGGCGCTCTATGGCTACACCTTC
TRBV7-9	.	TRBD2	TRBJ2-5	CASSSSSGGAWQETQYF	TGTGCCAGCAGCTCCAGTAGCGGGGGGGCCTGGCAAGAGACCCAGTACTTC
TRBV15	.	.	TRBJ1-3	CATRPPGSGNTIYF	TGTGCCACTCGCCCCCCCGGCTCTGGAAACACCATATATTTT
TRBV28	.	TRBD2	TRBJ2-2	CATKSGGYTGELFF	TGTGCCACGAAGTCGGGGGGTTACACCGGGGAGCTGTTTTTT
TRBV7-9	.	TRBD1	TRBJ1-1	CASSGQAGTANTEAFF	TGTGCCAGCAGCGGGCAAGCCGGGACAGCGAACACTGAAGCTTTCTTT
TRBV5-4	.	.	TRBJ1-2	CASSPGQSNYGYTF	TGTGCCAGCAGCCCCGGACAGTCTAACTATGGCTACACCTTC
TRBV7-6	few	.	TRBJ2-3	CASSLQGNTDTQYF	TGTGCCAGCAGCTTGCAGGGTAACACAGATACGCAGTATTTT
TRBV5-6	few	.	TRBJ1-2	CASSRPDRAQRDYGYTF	TGTGCCAGCAGCCGCCCGGACAGAGCTCAGAGGGACTATGGCTACACCTTC
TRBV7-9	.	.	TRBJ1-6	CASSPGRTLHF	TGTGCCAGCAGCCCGGGTAGGACCCTCCACTTT
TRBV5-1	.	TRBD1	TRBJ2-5	CASSLAGQAETQYF	TGCGCCAGCAGCTTGGCCGGACAGGCGGAGACCCAGTACTTC
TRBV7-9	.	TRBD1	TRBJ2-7	CASSTAQGAGVWEQYF	TGTGCCAGCAGTACCGCCCAGGGGGCCGGGGTGTGGGAGCAGTACTTC
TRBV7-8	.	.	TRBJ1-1	CASSLGGVNTEAFF	TGTGCCAGCAGCTTAGGGGGGGTGAACACTGAAGCTTTCTTT
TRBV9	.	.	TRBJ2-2	CASGPGTANTGELFF	TGTGCCAGCGGCCCCGGGACTGCGAACACCGGGGAGCTGTTTTTT
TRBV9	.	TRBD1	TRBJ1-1	CASSVAGTGLSEAFF	TGTGCCAGCAGCGTAGCTGGGACAGGGTTGAGTGAAGCTTTCTTT
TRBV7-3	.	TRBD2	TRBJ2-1	CASSLNSYSGSGGGNEQFF	TGTGCCAGCAGCTTAAATTCCTATAGTGGTAGCGGGGGGGGGAATGAGCAGTTCTTC
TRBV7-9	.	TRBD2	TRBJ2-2	CASSRGGSTGELFF	TGTGCCAGCAGCCGGGGAGGGTCCACCGGGGAGCTGTTTTTT
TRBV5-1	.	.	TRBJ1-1	CASSLAGVGAFF	TGCGCCAGCAGCTTGGCCGGAGTCGGCGCTTTCTTT
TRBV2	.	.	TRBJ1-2	CASSEVGRQESNYGYTF	TGTGCCAGCAGTGAAGTAGGGAGACAGGAATCAAACTATGGCTACACCTTC
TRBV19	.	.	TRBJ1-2	CASSPAEGIYGYTF	TGTGCCAGTAGCCCCGCGGAGGGCATCTATGGCTACACCTTC
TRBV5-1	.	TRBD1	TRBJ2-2	CASTFGTGVTGELFF	TGCGCCAGCACCTTCGGGACAGGGGTTACCGGGGAGCTGTTTTTT
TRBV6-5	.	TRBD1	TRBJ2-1	CASSWDRDFYNEQFF	TGTGCCAGCAGCTGGGACAGGGACTTTTACAATGAGCAGTTCTTC
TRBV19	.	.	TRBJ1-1	CASSITESLEAFF	TGTGCCAGTAGTATAACAGAGAGCCTTGAAGCTTTCTTT
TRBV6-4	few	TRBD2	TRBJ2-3	CASSDSIILLLAGVEGTDTQYF	TGTGCCAGCAGTGACTCGATAATTCTCTTGCTAGCGGGAGTCGAGGGGACAGATACGCAGTATTTT
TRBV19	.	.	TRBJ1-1	CASSVRGVVTEAFF	TGTGCCAGTAGCGTCAGGGGAGTAGTCACTGAAGCTTTCTTT
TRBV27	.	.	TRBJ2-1	CASSIEAHNEQFF	TGTGCCAGCAGTATCGAGGCCCACAATGAGCAGTTCTTC
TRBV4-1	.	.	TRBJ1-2	CASSQAGNNYGYTF	TGCGCCAGCAGCCAAGCAGGGAACAACTATGGCTACACCTTC
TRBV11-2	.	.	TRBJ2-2	CASSRDTSNTGELFF	TGTGCCAGCAGCCGGGACACTTCGAACACCGGGGAGCTGTTTTTT
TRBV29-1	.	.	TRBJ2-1	CSAPTGEGNEQFF	TGCAGCGCTCCGACAGGGGAGGGCAATGAGCAGTTCTTC
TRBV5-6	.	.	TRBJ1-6	CASSFRVAASRYNSPLHF	TGTGCCAGCAGCTTCCGGGTGGCGGCCTCTAGGTATAATTCACCCCTCCACTTT
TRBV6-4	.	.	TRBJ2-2	CASSDGADTGELFF	TGTGCCAGCAGTGATGGGGCCGACACCGGGGAGCTGTTTTTT
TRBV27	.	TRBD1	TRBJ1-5	CASSPTGGAQPQHF	TGTGCCAGCAGTCCTACAGGGGGCGCACAGCCCCAGCATTTT
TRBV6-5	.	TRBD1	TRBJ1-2	CASSYLGQGEGYTF	TGTGCCAGCAGTTACTTGGGACAGGGGGAAGGCTACACCTTC
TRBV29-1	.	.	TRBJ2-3	CSVAHRLRTDTQYF	TGCAGCGTTGCACACCGACTACGCACAGATACGCAGTATTTT
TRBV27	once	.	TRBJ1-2	CASSSPRGMGWNGYTF	TGTGCCAGCAGTTCTCCGAGGGGGATGGGCTGGAATGGCTACACCTTC
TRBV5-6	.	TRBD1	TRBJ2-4	CASSLWGQGAKNIQYF	TGTGCCAGCAGCTTGTGGGGACAGGGGGCCAAAAACATTCAGTACTTC
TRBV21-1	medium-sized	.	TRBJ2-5	CASSKDDRGERETQYF	TGTGCCAGCAGCAAAGACGACAGGGGAGAGAGGGAGACCCAGTACTTC
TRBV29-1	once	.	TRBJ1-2	CSVGVRDRDYGYTF	TGCAGCGTTGGAGTCCGCGACCGGGACTATGGCTACACCTTC
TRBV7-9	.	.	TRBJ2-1	CASSLWSGPDNEQFF	TGTGCCAGCAGCTTGTGGAGCGGGCCGGACAATGAGCAGTTCTTC
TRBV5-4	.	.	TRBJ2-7	CASSPGTLYEQYF	TGTGCCAGCAGCCCAGGGACTCTATACGAGCAGTACTTC